The next 30 T cell receptor beta chains were all read from a single sample in a study of T cell changes during pregnancy in multiple sclerosis. Here immunoSEQ multiplex PCR was the method, and the copy in TCRdb shows in-frame clones only, minus some. The sample includes about 87,000 clones, 93% of them seen just once. The sample here was peripheral blood, taken in the third trimester of pregnancy. The receptors were gathered from a female donor in good health, enrolled as a control in a pregnancy study.

V gene TRBV1 combines with J gene TRBJ2-1; the table's D call, TRBD2, has no DNA check behind it. TRBV1 is labeled a pseudogene. The length of the CDR3 is 14 residues. CDR3 DNA: TGCACCAGCAGCCAAGGGACTAGCCTCGATGAGCAGTTCTTC. Translated: CTSSQGTSLDEQFF.

J is TRBJ1-2 and V is TRBV4-1; 7 nucleotides match TRBD1. Germline V CDR1 and CDR2: MGHRA, YSYEKL. The CDR3 spans 16 residues. After removal of 0 bases from V and 1 base from J, the junction contained 5 bases not matched to a gene. The CDR3 nucleotides read TGCGCCAGCAGCCAAGACCCGACAGGGAATAACTATGGCTACACCTTC. Amino acids: CASSQDPTGNNYGYTF.

The V and J genes are TRBV15 and TRBJ2-5; D unclear. V was trimmed by 4 bases and J by 3 bases, leaving 6 bases between them. The CDR3 totals 12 residues. Germline V gene data show CDR1 as LNHNV and CDR2 as YYDKDF (reference sequence). The CDR3 is CATSTSKETQYF. CDR3 coding DNA: TGTGCCACCAGCACTAGTAAAGAGACCCAGTACTTC.

The chain has TRBV18 and TRBJ1-5; D possibly corresponds to TRBD1 (6 bases). CDR3 length: 14 residues. The germline CDR1 and CDR2 sequences are KGHSH and LQKENI. V was shortened by 4 bases and J by 7 bases, with 14 bases between the two germline ends. CDR3 residues: CASSQTGFGQPQHF. The CDR3 nucleotides read TGTGCCAGCTCACAAACAGGGTTTGGGCAGCCCCAGCATTTT.

The chain recombines TRBV19 with TRBJ1-2; D is possibly TRBD1 (6 bases). Per germline, CDR1 LNHDA and CDR2 SQIVND (reference sequence). Trimming took off 5 bases at V and 2 bases at J, with 15 bases between the two ends. There are 15 residues in the CDR3. The chain's CDR3 is CASSRSGTLNYGYTF. As DNA, the CDR3 is TGTGCCAGTAGTCGTTCCGGGACATTAAACTATGGCTACACCTTC.

This rearrangement joins TRBV10-3 to TRBJ2-7; D is perhaps TRBD1 (5 bases). Trimming stripped 5 bases from V and 3 bases from J, with 8 bases between. Looked up from germline, CDR1 is ENHRY and CDR2 is SYGVKD. There are 12 residues in the CDR3. The CDR3, as DNA: TGTGCCATCAGTTCGGACAACTACGAGCAGTACTTC. Protein: CAISSDNYEQYF.

The chain combines TRBV13 with TRBJ2-7, with D possibly TRBD2 on 6 matching bases. Trimming left V 3 bases short and J 2 bases short, with 11 bases between. The CDR3 covers 14 residues. Germline assignment: CDR1 PRHDT and CDR2 FYEKMQ (reference sequence). The CDR3 region has the DNA TGTGCCAGCAGCTTTCAGGCGGGACCCTACGAGCAGTACTTC. It is translated as CASSFQAGPYEQYF.

J is TRBJ2-4 and V is TRBV5-1, with TRBD2 as a possible D gene (5 bases). Germline CDR1 and CDR2: SGHRS and YFSETQ. The V end was cut by 9 bases, the J end by 8 bases, with 15 bases between. The CDR3 extends over 12 amino acids. CDR3 sequence (DNA): TGCGCCACCAAGGACTCGGCGGACATTCAGTACTTC. As protein: CATKDSADIQYF.

This clone was detected only once. The V call is TRBV11-2, the J call TRBJ2-1, with D hard to call. This CDR3 has 14 amino acids. Between the trimmed V and J ends, which lost 5 bases and 1 base, there was a span of 9 bases. Germline V gene data show CDR1 as SGHAT and CDR2 as FQNNGV. The CDR3 DNA is TGTGCCAGCAGCCCCATTAGTTCCTACAATGAGCAGTTCTTC. Residues: CASSPISSYNEQFF.

The genes are TRBV2 and TRBJ1-1, with 7 bases matching TRBD1. The V gene's germline CDR1 is SNHLY and CDR2 FYNNEI. CDR3 length equals 16 residues. The V and J ends lost 6 bases and 2 bases, in that order; junction bases with no gene match: 12. CDR3 amino acids: CASRGLTGLGNTEAFF. The CDR3 nucleotides are TGTGCCAGCAGGGGGTTGACAGGGCTGGGAAACACTGAAGCTTTCTTT. The variable domain in full, with the rest retrieved from reference TRBV2 and TRBJ1-1, is EPEVTQTPSHQVTQMGQEVILRCVPISNHLYFYWYRQILGQKVEFLVSFYNNEISEKSEIFDDQFSVERPDGSNFTLKIRSTKLEDSAMYFCASRGLTGLGNTEAFFGQGTRLTVV.

The chain carries TRBV28 and TRBJ1-1; possible D gene TRBD1, 6 bases. The germline V and J ends were trimmed by 5 bases and 3 bases, with 25 bases remaining between them. This CDR3 contains 18 residues. The V gene's germline CDR1 is MDHEN and CDR2 SYDVKM. CDR3 protein: CASSRSGTRSYDDTEAFF. For the CDR3, the DNA is TGTGCCAGCAGTCGATCCGGGACAAGGTCTTATGATGACACTGAAGCTTTCTTT.

The chain links TRBV10-3 to TRBJ2-7; 7 nucleotides agree with TRBD1. Germline CDR1 ENHRY, CDR2 SYGVKD. The V and J ends lost 11 bases and 4 bases, in that order; junction bases with no gene match: 2. The CDR3 is 10 residues long. The CDR3 is CALQGYEQYF. In nucleotides, the CDR3 is TGTGCCCTACAGGGGTACGAGCAGTACTTC.

DNA of the CDR3: TGTGCCAGCAGTCAGAGACAGGGCGACGAGCAGTACTTC. Protein: CASSQRQGDEQYF. This chain joins TRBV6-9 and TRBJ2-7, with TRBD1 matching 7 bases. V dropped 5 bases and J dropped 5; count of bases not matched to a gene: 6. CDR1 is MNHGY, CDR2 SVAAGI, per germline. The CDR3 length is 13 residues.

This sequence joins TRBV30 and TRBJ2-3, with TRBD2 as a possible D gene (6 bases). V was pared by 3 bases and J by 6 bases, with 13 bases between. The germline V gene encodes CDR1 GTSNPN and CDR2 SVGIG (reference sequence). The CDR3 runs 13 residues. The CDR3 nucleotides read TGTGCCTGGAGCGGAGGAGGGCCGGATACGCAGTATTTT. Protein: CAWSGGGPDTQYF.

The V call is TRBV29-1, the J call TRBJ2-7, with D perhaps matching TRBD1 (6 bases). Germline CDR1 and CDR2: SQVTM and ANQGSEA. The CDR3 covers 12 residues. Trimming left V 3 bases short and J 5 bases short, with 11 bases between. The CDR3 DNA reads as TGCAGCGTTGATGGACAGAAGAACGAGCAGTACTTC. Translated: CSVDGQKNEQYF.

The gene calls are TRBV4-2 and TRBJ2-3; TRBD2 agrees at 10 bases. This CDR3 is 16 amino acids long. The V and J ends lost 3 bases and 4 bases, in that order; junction bases with no gene match: 7. Germline CDR1 is LGHNA and CDR2 is YNFKEQ. CDR3 sequence (DNA): TGTGCCAGCAGCCAGGTTCTAGCGGGAGTCTCAGATACGCAGTATTTT. Its protein product is CASSQVLAGVSDTQYF.

The rearrangement joins TRBV19 to TRBJ2-2; 9 nucleotides agree with TRBD2. The CDR3 has 15 amino acids. Per the germline V gene, CDR1 is LNHDA and CDR2 is SQIVND (reference sequence). Unmatched junction bases numbered 13, after V lost 7 bases and J lost 10 bases. The CDR3 region is CASKGGRARYEELFF. In DNA form, the CDR3 reads TGTGCCAGTAAAGGCGGGAGGGCCCGGTATGAGGAGCTGTTTTTT.

This rearrangement joins TRBV5-4 to TRBJ2-7; D remains ambiguous. Germline V CDR1 and CDR2: SGHNT, YYREEE (reference sequence). The V and J ends lost 5 bases and 2 bases respectively, with 11 bases between them. The CDR3 contains 13 residues. CDR3 sequence (DNA): TGTGCCAGCAGGTATTCGGGTACCTACGAGCAGTACTTC. Amino acid sequence: CASRYSGTYEQYF.

The gene calls are TRBV28 and TRBJ1-1; tentatively, D is TRBD1 (6 bases). V gave up 4 bases and J gave up 4 bases, with 13 bases separating them. Germline V gene lookup returns CDR1 MDHEN and CDR2 SYDVKM. The CDR3 sequence is 14 residues long. In DNA, the CDR3 is TGTGCCAGCAGTTCCACAGGGATGCGCACTGAAGCTTTCTTT. This encodes CASSSTGMRTEAFF.

The chain joins TRBV6-6 to TRBJ1-3; no definite D call. Germline CDR1 reads MNHNY; CDR2 reads SVGAGI (reference sequence). Trimming stripped 10 bases from V and 7 bases from J, with 17 bases between. The CDR3 is made up of 13 amino acids. CDR3 DNA sequence: TGTGCCACCCTGCGGGGTCTGGGGAACACCATATATTTT. Translating gives CATLRGLGNTIYF.

The V and J genes are TRBV5-4 and TRBJ1-4, with 10 nucleotides matching TRBD1. The J segment lost 7 bases and the V segment lost 3 bases, leaving 12 bases of the junction unmatched. Germline V lookup: CDR1 SGHNT, CDR2 YYREEE (reference sequence). This CDR3 spans 17 amino acids. In nucleotides, the CDR3 is TGTGCCAGCAGCTCCCCGGGACAGGGGTTTGGGGTTGAAAAACTGTTTTTT. It yields the protein CASSSPGQGFGVEKLFF.

This chain connects TRBV4-2 to TRBJ2-7, with D possibly matching TRBD2 (5 bases). The CDR3 covers 14 residues. Per the germline V gene, CDR1 is LGHNA and CDR2 is YNFKEQ. V was pared by 4 bases and J by 2 bases, with 12 bases between. The CDR3 sequence is CASSPTLAPYEQYF. The CDR3 nucleotides read TGTGCCAGCAGCCCTACATTAGCGCCCTACGAGCAGTACTTC.

The chain joins TRBV19 to TRBJ1-5; a weak D match, TRBD1 (5 bases). The CDR3 extends over 13 amino acids. Per the germline V gene, CDR1 is LNHDA and CDR2 is SQIVND (reference sequence). The V gene lost 7 bases and the J gene lost 6 bases, with 13 bases spanning the gap. CDR3 coding DNA: TGTGCCAGTAAATGGGGGGAGGGTCAGCCCCAGCATTTT. Translated: CASKWGEGQPQHF.

CDR3 amino acids: CASSLWGQPQHF. CDR3 bases: TGTGCCAGCAGCTTGTGGGGCCAGCCCCAGCATTTT. The chain uses TRBV5-4 and TRBJ1-5, with a possible D match to TRBD1 (5 bases). Germline values: CDR1 SGHNT, CDR2 YYREEE (reference sequence). With 1 base removed from V and 7 bases from J, the gap between germline ends came to 6 bases. The CDR3 consists of 12 residues. Full variable domain (outside the CDR3, taken from reference TRBV5-4 and TRBJ1-5): ETGVTQSPTHLIKTRGQQVTLRCSSQSGHNTVSWYQQALGQGPQFIFQYYREEENGRGNFPPRFSGLQFPNYSSELNVNALELDDSALYLCASSLWGQPQHFGDGTRLSIL.

This clone was counted a single time. CDR3 region: CASSEGQIMNTEAFF. In nucleotides, the CDR3 is TGTGCCAGCAGTGAAGGACAGATTATGAACACTGAAGCTTTCTTT. The chain links TRBV6-1 to TRBJ1-1; a possible D gene is TRBD1 (5 bases). Germline CDR1 and CDR2: MNHNS and SASEGT. Trimming shortened V by 1 base and J by 0 bases, and 9 bases separated the two germline ends. There are 15 residues in the CDR3.

The rearrangement joins TRBV27 to TRBJ2-1, with 7 nucleotides matching TRBD2. CDR1 is MNHEY and CDR2 is SMNVEV in the germline V gene (reference sequence). The CDR3 sequence is 18 residues long. Unmatched junction bases numbered 13, after V lost 5 bases and J lost 0 bases. The CDR3 region has the DNA TGTGCCAGCAGTCAACAAAGACCTAGCGGAAGCTCCTACAATGAGCAGTTCTTC. Its protein product is CASSQQRPSGSSYNEQFF.

The CDR3 protein is CASTQQGALYNEQFF. The CDR3 DNA follows: TGTGCCAGTACCCAACAGGGGGCGCTTTACAATGAGCAGTTCTTC. V gene TRBV2 combines with J gene TRBJ2-1; TRBD1 aligns across 9 bases. The germline V gene has CDR1 SNHLY and CDR2 FYNNEI. V lost 9 bases to trimming and J lost 4 bases; unmatched junction nucleotides: 10. The CDR3 extends over 15 amino acids.

The chain couples TRBV5-1 to TRBJ1-5; 10 bases map to TRBD1. The CDR3 has 15 residues. Germline CDR1 SGHRS, CDR2 YFSETQ. The V segment lost 4 bases and the J segment 3 bases; nucleotides outside the gene matches: 4. The CDR3 sequence is CASSRTGGPNQPQHF. The CDR3 nucleotides read TGCGCCAGCAGCAGGACAGGGGGGCCCAATCAGCCCCAGCATTTT.

A single count supports this clone. The chain has TRBV11-1 and TRBJ2-3, with TRBD2 identical over 9 bases. The CDR3 has 17 residues. The germline CDR1 and CDR2 sequences are SGHAT and FQDESV (reference sequence). V was clipped by 5 bases and J by 1 base; unmatched bases: 10. The CDR3 is CASSRGWAGGGTDTQYF. The CDR3 region has the DNA TGTGCCAGCAGCCGCGGTTGGGCGGGAGGGGGCACAGATACGCAGTATTTT.

This clone occurred once. The rearrangement links TRBV27 to TRBJ1-5; D is perhaps TRBD1 (5 bases). The CDR3 length is 14 residues. The V end lost 1 base, the J end lost 5 bases, and 9 bases lay between the germline ends. The germline V gene encodes CDR1 MNHEY and CDR2 SMNVEV (reference sequence). CDR3 sequence: CASSLLAGYQPQHF. In DNA form, the CDR3 reads TGTGCCAGCAGTTTATTGGCAGGGTATCAGCCCCAGCATTTT.